The present entry profiles one T cell receptor beta chain with its context. No antigen is known for it. The sample originates from a study of cytomegalovirus exposure and HLA in healthy donors. Donors were ostensibly healthy at sampling, although undocumented immune exposures were probable. Study-wide results and caveats: The study designated 150 or so TCR beta chains cytomegalovirus-associated.

PCR was performed using 60 Vbeta and 13 Jbeta primers. In the original analysis: In a later analysis, around 87 million unique TCR beta chains included roughly 11 million shared by two or more donors. The protocol was immunoSEQ multiplex PCR, while the TCRdb copy is restricted to in-frame clones and leaves out a portion. V and J calls and clone size are copied from that table; D and trimming were computed from the DNA. The table lists roughly 120,000 clones, roughly four fifths of them singletons, with about 1.6% in the top ten. Specimen: PBMCs. This receptor was identified in a woman aged 18-30 years in good health and CMV-seronegative.

In DNA form, the CDR3 reads TGTGCCAGCAGCTGGGGCAGGGGCGATTCACCCCTCCACTTT. Its translation: CASSWGRGDSPLHF. V is TRBV5-4 and J is TRBJ1-6; maybe TRBD1 (6 bases). Between the trimmed V and J ends, which lost 3 bases and 8 bases, there was a span of 12 bases. Germline CDR1 and CDR2: SGHNT and YYREEE (reference sequence). This CDR3 contains 14 residues.